The subject of this entry is one T cell receptor beta chain. In germline, CDR1 is ENHRY, CDR2 SYGVKD. The V gene end was trimmed by 0 bases and the J gene end by 0 bases; junction bases not matched to a gene: 6. This CDR3 contains 17 residues. Execution of the assay was at deep level. The assay was immunoSEQ multiplex PCR, and TCRdb's table has in-frame clones only and misses some. The sample has more than 2 million clones; roughly 95% are singletons. Only CD45RO-negative cells positively selected for CCR7 counted as naive CD8 cells, so terminally differentiated effector memory CD45RA+ cells were excluded. This sample stems from a study of shared clonotypes between healthy human individuals. Study in general: There were three CD4 naive, three CD4 memory, two CD8 naive and one CD8 memory plates per donor.

The J gene is TRBJ1-1, the V gene TRBV10-3; 8 nucleotides line up with TRBD1. This clonotype originated in a man between 18 and 35 years old in good health. Some clones in this sample may be carry-over from other donors' samples. Sequenced sample: naive CD8+ T cells from PBMCs. This chain's CDR3 is CAISESTGGRMNTEAFF. The DNA for the CDR3 is TGTGCCATCAGTGAGTCAACAGGGGGTAGGATGAACACTGAAGCTTTCTTT.